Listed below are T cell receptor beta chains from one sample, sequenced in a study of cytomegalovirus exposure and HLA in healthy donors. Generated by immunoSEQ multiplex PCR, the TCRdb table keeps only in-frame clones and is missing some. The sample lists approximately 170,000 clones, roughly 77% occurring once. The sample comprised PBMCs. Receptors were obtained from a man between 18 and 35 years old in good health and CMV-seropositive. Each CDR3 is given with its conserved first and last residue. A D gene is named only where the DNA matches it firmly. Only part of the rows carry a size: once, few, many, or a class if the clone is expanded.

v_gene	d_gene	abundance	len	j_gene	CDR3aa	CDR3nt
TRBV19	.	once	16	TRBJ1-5	CASSLVGLYSNQPQHF	TGTGCCAGTAGCCTCGTCGGTCTGTATAGCAATCAGCCCCAGCATTTT
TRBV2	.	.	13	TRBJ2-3	CASSSLGTDTQYF	TGTGCCAGCAGTTCACTAGGCACAGATACGCAGTATTTT
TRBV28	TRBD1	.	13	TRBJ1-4	CASWDRMNEKLFF	TGTGCCAGCTGGGACAGGATGAATGAAAAACTGTTTTTT
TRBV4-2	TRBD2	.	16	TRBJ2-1	CASSPLWERGATEQFF	TGTGCCAGCAGCCCTCTGTGGGAGCGGGGGGCTACTGAGCAGTTCTTC
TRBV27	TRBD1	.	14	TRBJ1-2	CASSKDRATYGYTF	TGTGCCAGCAGTAAGGACAGGGCGACCTATGGCTACACCTTC
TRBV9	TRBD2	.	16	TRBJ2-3	CASSVAWGGRGDTQYF	TGTGCCAGCAGCGTAGCCTGGGGGGGGAGAGGCGATACGCAGTATTTT
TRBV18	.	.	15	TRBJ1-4	CASSPSIQGREKLFF	TGTGCCAGCTCACCTTCTATCCAGGGTCGGGAAAAACTGTTTTTT
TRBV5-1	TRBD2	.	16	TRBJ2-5	CASTPRLAGLQETQYF	TGCGCCAGCACACCCCGACTAGCGGGCCTCCAAGAGACCCAGTACTTC
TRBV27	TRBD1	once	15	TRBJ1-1	CASSLGQGQYTEAFF	TGTGCCAGCAGTCTCGGACAGGGCCAATACACTGAAGCTTTCTTT
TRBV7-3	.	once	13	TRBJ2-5	CASSLNSGETQYF	TGTGCCAGCAGCTTAAACAGCGGGGAGACCCAGTACTTC
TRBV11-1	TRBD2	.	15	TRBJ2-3	CASSLFSGGTDTQYF	TGTGCCAGCAGCTTGTTTAGCGGGGGGACAGATACGCAGTATTTT
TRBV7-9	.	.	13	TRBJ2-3	CASRPTGGGSPYF	TGCGCCAGCAGACCCACGGGGGGCGGATCCCCGTATTTT
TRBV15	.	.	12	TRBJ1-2	CATRATGYGYTF	TGTGCCACCAGGGCGACAGGCTATGGCTACACCTTC
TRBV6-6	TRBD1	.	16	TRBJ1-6	CASSYSRGQPNSPLHF	TGTGCCAGCAGTTACTCGCGGGGACAGCCTAATTCACCCCTCCACTTT
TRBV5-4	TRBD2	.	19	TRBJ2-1	CASSPGRVGLAGVYNEQFF	TGTGCCAGCAGCCCGGGACGGGTGGGACTAGCGGGGGTGTACAATGAGCAGTTCTTC
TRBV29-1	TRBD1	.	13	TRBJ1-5	CSIRTGTNQPQHF	TGCAGCATAAGGACAGGTACCAATCAGCCCCAGCATTTT
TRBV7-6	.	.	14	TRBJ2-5	CASSYFDRKGTQYF	TGTGCCAGCAGCTATTTCGACAGGAAGGGGACCCAGTACTTC
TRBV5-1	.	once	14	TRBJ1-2	CASSLEGGTSGYTF	TGCGCCAGCAGCTTGGAGGGGGGGACTAGTGGCTACACCTTC
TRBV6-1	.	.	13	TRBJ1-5	CASRYRENQPQHF	TGTGCCAGCCGATACAGGGAAAATCAGCCCCAGCATTTT
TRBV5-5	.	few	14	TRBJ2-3	CASSVLASADTQYF	TGTGCCAGCAGCGTTCTAGCGTCGGCAGATACGCAGTATTTT
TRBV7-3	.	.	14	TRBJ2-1	CASSLGGTGNEQFF	TGTGCCAGCAGCTTAGGAGGGACCGGCAATGAGCAGTTCTTC
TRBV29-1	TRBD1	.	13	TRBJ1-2	CSVNRGGDYGYTF	TGCAGCGTGAACAGGGGAGGCGATTATGGCTACACCTTC
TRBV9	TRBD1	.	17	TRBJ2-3	CASSVDTAQGSTDTQYF	TGTGCCAGCAGCGTAGATACAGCACAGGGGAGCACAGATACGCAGTATTTT
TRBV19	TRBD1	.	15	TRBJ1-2	CASRKTTDRGYGYTF	TGTGCCAGTAGGAAAACAACTGACAGGGGCTATGGCTACACCTTC
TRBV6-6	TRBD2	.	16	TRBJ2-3	CASSYWLAGGQDTQYF	TGTGCCAGCAGTTACTGGCTAGCGGGGGGCCAGGATACGCAGTATTTT
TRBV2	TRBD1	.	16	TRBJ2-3	CASIVVSAGGTDTQYF	TGTGCCAGCATAGTGGTTTCGGCAGGGGGTACAGATACGCAGTATTTT
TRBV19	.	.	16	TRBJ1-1	CASTKADYWENTEAFF	TGTGCCAGCACTAAAGCAGACTACTGGGAGAACACTGAAGCTTTCTTT
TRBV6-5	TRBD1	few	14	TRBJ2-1	CASSYSTGGNEQFF	TGTGCCAGCAGTTACTCGACAGGGGGCAATGAGCAGTTCTTC
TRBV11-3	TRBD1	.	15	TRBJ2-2	CASSRRTGPTGELFF	TGTGCCAGCAGCCGAAGGACAGGGCCCACCGGGGAGCTGTTTTTT
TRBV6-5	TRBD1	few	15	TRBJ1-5	CASRPQQGARQPQHF	TGTGCCAGCAGACCCCAACAGGGGGCTCGACAGCCCCAGCATTTT
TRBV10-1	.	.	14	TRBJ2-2	CASSEIPNTGELFF	TGCGCCAGCAGTGAAATTCCAAACACCGGGGAGCTGTTTTTT
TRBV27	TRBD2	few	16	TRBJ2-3	CASSSPSGSGTDTQYF	TGTGCCAGCAGTTCTCCTAGCGGGAGTGGGACAGATACGCAGTATTTT
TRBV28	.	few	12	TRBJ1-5	CASISSNQPQHF	TGTGCCAGCATTAGCAGCAATCAGCCCCAGCATTTT
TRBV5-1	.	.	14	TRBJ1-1	CASSFGGTQAEAFF	TGCGCCAGCAGCTTCGGGGGTACCCAGGCTGAAGCTTTCTTT
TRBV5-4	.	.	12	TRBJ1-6	CASSFPVSPLHF	TGTGCCAGCAGCTTCCCCGTTTCACCCCTCCACTTT
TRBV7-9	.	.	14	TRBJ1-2	CASSLSQGNYGYTF	TGTGCCAGCAGCCTTTCGCAGGGGAACTATGGCTACACCTTC
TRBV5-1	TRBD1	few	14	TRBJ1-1	CASSLGQEGAEAFF	TGCGCCAGCAGCCTCGGACAGGAGGGGGCTGAAGCTTTCTTT
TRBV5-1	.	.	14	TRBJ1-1	CASSLGPTNTEAFF	TGCGCCAGCAGCTTGGGGCCAACGAACACTGAAGCTTTCTTT
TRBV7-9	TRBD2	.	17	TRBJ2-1	CASSPPSGTSGDNEQFF	TGTGCCAGCAGCCCCCCCTCTGGGACTAGCGGGGACAATGAGCAGTTCTTC
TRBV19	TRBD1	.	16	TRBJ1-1	CASSPTGGQGAGEAFF	TGTGCCAGTAGTCCGACCGGGGGACAGGGGGCAGGTGAAGCTTTCTTT
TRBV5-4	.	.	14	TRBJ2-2	CASSLVGGTGELFF	TGTGCCAGCAGCTTGGTCGGGGGCACCGGGGAGCTGTTTTTT
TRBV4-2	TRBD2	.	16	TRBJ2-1	CASSQGLAGSVDEQFF	TGTGCCAGCAGCCAAGGACTAGCGGGATCGGTCGATGAGCAGTTCTTC
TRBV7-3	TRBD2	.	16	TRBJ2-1	CASSLSGLAGVNEQFF	TGTGCCAGCAGCTTAAGTGGTCTAGCGGGGGTCAATGAGCAGTTCTTC
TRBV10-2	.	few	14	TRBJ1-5	CASSDRASHQPQHF	TGCGCCAGCAGTGACAGGGCTTCTCATCAGCCCCAGCATTTT
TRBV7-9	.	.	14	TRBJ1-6	CASSLGGDRTPLHF	TGTGCCAGCAGCTTGGGGGGAGATAGGACACCCCTCCACTTT
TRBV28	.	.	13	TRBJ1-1	CASSGQENTEAFF	TGTGCCAGCAGTGGACAAGAGAACACTGAAGCTTTCTTT
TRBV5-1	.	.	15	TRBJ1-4	CASSPGGQGHEKLFF	TGCGCCAGCAGCCCCGGGGGGCAGGGACATGAAAAACTGTTTTTT
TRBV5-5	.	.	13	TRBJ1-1	CASNTQGNTEAFF	TGTGCCAGCAATACGCAGGGTAACACTGAAGCTTTCTTT
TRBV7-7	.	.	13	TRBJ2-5	CASSSSLVETQYF	TGTGCTAGCAGCTCCTCTCTAGTAGAGACCCAGTACTTC
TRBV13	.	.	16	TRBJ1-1	CASSRGVGSVATEAFF	TGTGCCAGCAGCCGGGGGGTGGGGTCTGTGGCCACTGAAGCTTTCTTT